The subject of this entry is one T cell receptor beta chain. The antigen is unknown. The germline gives CDR1 LNHDA, CDR2 SQIVND (reference sequence). Trimming removed 3 bases from V and 7 bases from J; junction bases left unmatched: 24. The CDR3 runs 22 residues. The data were obtained in a study of cytomegalovirus exposure and HLA in healthy donors. Study-level information: Inside one of the first data releases sat about 85 million unique TCRs taken from HLA-typed donors. General study points: In vitro confirmation showed three CMV-associated chains to be CMV antigen specific. About 87% or about 30% of the time was how often most TCR beta V segments were productive, according to an earlier analysis.

Primers included in the PCR were 60 Vbeta and 13 Jbeta primers. In the original workflow: Tens of millions of unique TCR beta chains, 9.5 million to 11 million of them shared, were counted by a later analysis. This table comes from immunoSEQ multiplex PCR, and its TCRdb copy is limited to in-frame clones, with some not included. V, J and clone size are those of that table, while D and trimming were read from the DNA. This table holds 60,000 to 70,000 clones, 60% to 70% found once. The sequencing input was PBMCs. The V call is TRBV19, the J call TRBJ2-2; 12 nucleotides agree with TRBD2. The sequence came from a man aged 40-50 years in good health and CMV-seropositive. This CDR3 reads CASSIGSNLAGGPGMNDGELFF. The CDR3 nucleotides read TGTGCCAGTAGTATCGGGAGCAATCTAGCGGGGGGGCCGGGGATGAATGACGGGGAGCTGTTTTTT.